A single sample gave rise to the 19 T cell receptor beta chains below, sequenced in a study of cytomegalovirus exposure and HLA in healthy donors. The primer mix had 60 Vbeta and 13 Jbeta primers. Clones were sequenced by immunoSEQ multiplex PCR, and TCRdb holds only the in-frame ones, with some missing. The data hold approximately 260,000 clones, with about 93% observed a single time. The sample consisted of PBMCs. These TCRs come from a girl aged 2-10 years in good health and CMV-seronegative.

The gene calls are TRBV7-9 and TRBJ2-3, with D tentatively TRBD1 (6 bases). V was clipped by 5 bases and J by 2 bases, with 14 bases between them. The length of the CDR3 is 15 residues. Germline lookup yields CDR1 SEHNR and CDR2 FQNEAQ (reference sequence). The CDR3 sequence: CASSPTTGPTDTQYF. The CDR3 DNA sequence: TGTGCCAGCAGCCCCACGACAGGTCCCACAGATACGCAGTATTTT. The whole variable domain, remainder taken from reference TRBV7-9 and TRBJ2-3, is DTGVSQNPRHKITKRGQNVTFRCDPISEHNRLYWYRQTLGQGPEFLTYFQNEAQLEKSRLLSDRFSAERPKGSFSTLEIQRTEQGDSAMYLCASSPTTGPTDTQYFGPGTRLTVL.

This chain uses TRBV28 with TRBJ2-5; no definite D call. The CDR3 is 13 residues long. Germline V gene lookup returns CDR1 MDHEN and CDR2 SYDVKM. V lost 6 bases and J 0 bases, leaving 8 bases between the germline ends. This chain's CDR3 is CASSNTDQETQYF. The CDR3 DNA reads TGTGCCAGCAGCAACACAGACCAAGAGACCCAGTACTTC.

The rearrangement links TRBV19 to TRBJ2-7, with TRBD1 matching 7 bases. This CDR3 spans 14 amino acids. Per germline, CDR1 LNHDA and CDR2 SQIVND (reference sequence). J was trimmed by 2 bases and V by 8 bases; bases with no gene match: 9. The CDR3 region is CASSQIDRAYEQYF. Here the CDR3 DNA reads TGTGCCAGTTCGCAAATTGACAGGGCCTACGAGCAGTACTTC.

The V and J genes are TRBV5-1 and TRBJ2-5, with D perhaps matching TRBD1 (6 bases). The V end was cut by 3 bases, the J end by 2 bases, with 14 bases between. Germline loops: CDR1 SGHRS, CDR2 YFSETQ. This CDR3 has 15 amino acids. CDR3 DNA sequence: TGCGCCAGCAGCTGGGGGCCGGCGCCACAAGAGACCCAGTACTTC. Translation gives CASSWGPAPQETQYF.

The J gene is TRBJ2-1, the V gene TRBV7-6; 7 nucleotides agree with TRBD1. CDR1 and CDR2 from the germline V gene are SGHVS and FNYEAQ. The CDR3 loop spans 18 amino acids. V lost 0 bases and J lost 3; bases outside the gene matches: 11. CDR3 nucleotides: TGTGCCAGCAGCTTAGCGGGAGAGGGGGCCTCTATCTACAATGAGCAGTTCTTC. Translated, it gives CASSLAGEGASIYNEQFF.

This chain joins TRBV6-1 and TRBJ1-5, with D maybe TRBD1 (6 bases). The CDR3 is 13 amino acids. V was shortened by 5 bases and J by 12 bases, with 17 bases between the two germline ends. Per germline, CDR1 MNHNS and CDR2 SASEGT. Written as DNA, the CDR3 is TGTGCCAGCAGTCAAAACCCGGACAGCAGCCAGCATTTT. It translates to CASSQNPDSSQHF.

The CDR3 bases are TGTGCCAGTAGTATAAGCAGGACCTACGAGCAGTACTTC. Amino acid sequence: CASSISRTYEQYF. J is TRBJ2-7 and V is TRBV19; D call uncertain. The CDR3 is made up of 13 amino acids. Looked up from germline, CDR1 is LNHDA and CDR2 is SQIVND (reference sequence). The germline V and J ends were trimmed by 2 bases and 2 bases, with 7 bases remaining between them. The entire variable domain, with the rest obtained from reference TRBV19 and TRBJ2-7, is as follows: DGGITQSPKYLFRKEGQNVTLSCEQNLNHDAMYWYRQDPGQGLRLIYYSQIVNDFQKGDIAEGYSVSREKKESFPLTVTSAQKNPTAFYLCASSISRTYEQYFGPGTRLTVT.

This rearrangement joins TRBV5-1 to TRBJ1-4; 7 nucleotides match TRBD1. Germline assignment: CDR1 SGHRS and CDR2 YFSETQ. The J segment lost 6 bases and the V segment lost 0 bases, leaving 11 bases of the junction unmatched. The CDR3 runs to 17 residues. The CDR3 DNA follows: TGCGCCAGCAGCTTGGAAGCTTACAGGGGTTTCTATGAAAAACTGTTTTTT. Protein: CASSLEAYRGFYEKLFF.

About this clone itself: Relative to the germline gene, one junction end is altered; a read error may explain this. The identical CDR3 is also encoded by other nucleotide sequences in the sample. This chain connects TRBV5-4 to TRBJ1-2; 8 bases match TRBD1. CDR3 length equals 16 residues. Germline V CDR1 and CDR2: SGHNT, YYREEE (reference sequence). CDR3 amino acids: CASSLVDTGGNYGYTF. The CDR3 DNA reads TGTGCCAGCAGCTTGGTCGATACAGGGGGTAACTATGGCTATACCTTC.

This clone was seen only once. The V gene is TRBV20-1, the J gene TRBJ2-1, with 10 nucleotides matching TRBD2. After removal of 6 bases from V and 9 bases from J, the junction contained 2 bases not matched to a gene. This CDR3 comprises 11 residues. Germline values: CDR1 DFQATT, CDR2 SNEGSKA (reference sequence). This CDR3 reads CSAERGGEQFF. The DNA of the CDR3 is TGCAGTGCGGAGCGGGGGGGTGAGCAGTTCTTC.

DNA for the CDR3: TGTGCCACCAGCAGAGCGTTCAGGGGGCGAAATCAGCCCCAGCATTTT. Its protein product is CATSRAFRGRNQPQHF. The chain employs TRBV15 and TRBJ1-5; 8 bases align to TRBD1. The germline gives CDR1 LNHNV, CDR2 YYDKDF (reference sequence). CDR3 size: 16 residues. J lost 4 bases, V lost 1 base, and 6 bases had no gene match. Full variable domain (remainder filled in from reference TRBV15 and TRBJ1-5): DAMVIQNPRYQVTQFGKPVTLSCSQTLNHNVMYWYQQKSSQAPKLLFHYYDKDFNNEADTPDNFQSRRPNTSFCFLDIRSPGLGDTAMYLCATSRAFRGRNQPQHFGDGTRLSIL.

The genes are TRBV2 and TRBJ2-5; TRBD1 matches at 8 bases. Per germline, CDR1 SNHLY and CDR2 FYNNEI. With V trimmed by 2 bases and J by 3 bases, 5 bases remained unmatched. The CDR3 runs to 15 residues. CDR3 amino acids: CASSEPRGQKETQYF. In DNA form, the CDR3 reads TGTGCCAGCAGTGAACCCAGGGGGCAAAAAGAGACCCAGTACTTC.

The chain is built from TRBV10-1 and TRBJ2-3, with D perhaps matching TRBD2 (5 bases). Germline V gene lookup returns CDR1 WNHNN and CDR2 SYGVQD (reference sequence). The V gene lost 6 bases and the J gene lost 4 bases, with 14 bases spanning the gap. The CDR3 loop spans 14 amino acids. The CDR3 DNA sequence: TGCGCCAGCAGCCCCACCGAGCGGCCAGATACGCAGTATTTT. The encoded protein is CASSPTERPDTQYF.

A single count supports this clone. The chain links TRBV6-6 to TRBJ2-1, with TRBD1 identical over 10 bases. J lost 7 bases, V lost 3 bases, and 9 bases had no gene match. This CDR3 is 16 amino acids long. Germline CDR1 is MNHNY and CDR2 is SVGAGI (reference sequence). The CDR3 DNA sequence: TGTGCCAGCAGTTATAACCGGGACAGGGGTTGGAATGAGCAGTTCTTC. This encodes CASSYNRDRGWNEQFF.

The chain couples TRBV18 to TRBJ2-3; TRBD2 matches at 8 bases. V trimming: 5 bases; J trimming: 0 bases; junction bases outside the gene matches: 4. The CDR3 is made up of 15 amino acids. Germline V gene data show CDR1 as KGHSH and CDR2 as LQKENI. The CDR3 region has the DNA TGTGCCAGCTCAATACTAGCGGTGAGCACAGATACGCAGTATTTT. Translating it yields CASSILAVSTDTQYF.

The chain couples TRBV9 to TRBJ2-5; perhaps TRBD2 as D (5 bases). Trimming took off 0 bases at V and 2 bases at J, with 8 bases between the two ends. CDR1 SGDLS and CDR2 YYNGEE come from the germline V gene. The CDR3 loop spans 14 amino acids. For the CDR3, the DNA is TGTGCCAGCAGCGTAGGGAGGAGTCAAGAGACCCAGTACTTC. Its protein is CASSVGRSQETQYF.

The genes are TRBV2 and TRBJ1-4; no clear D. Deletions cut 3 bases from V and 0 bases from J, with 5 bases between. In germline, CDR1 is SNHLY, CDR2 FYNNEI. CDR3 length equals 14 residues. CDR3 DNA: TGTGCCAGCAGTGACTACCCAACTAATGAAAAACTGTTTTTT. It encodes CASSDYPTNEKLFF.

This chain uses TRBV27 with TRBJ2-3; D might be TRBD2 (7 bases). CDR1 MNHEY and CDR2 SMNVEV come from the germline V gene (reference sequence). This CDR3 is 16 amino acids long. V shed 5 bases and J shed 1 base, with 16 bases lying between them. The DNA of the CDR3 is TGTGCCAGCAGTCCCCGCGGGGGCGGGGGCACAGATACGCAGTATTTT. Protein sequence: CASSPRGGGGTDTQYF.

The rearrangement uses TRBV5-5 and TRBJ1-4; TRBD1 matches at 7 bases. The CDR3 covers 16 residues. Germline loops: CDR1 SGHKS, CDR2 YYEKEE (reference sequence). V gave up 4 bases and J gave up 5 bases; unmatched junction bases: 11. CDR3 loop: CASSLGTGTVNEKLFF. The CDR3 DNA is TGTGCCAGCAGCCTTGGCACCGGGACAGTAAATGAAAAACTGTTTTTT.